The 20 T cell receptor beta chains given below trace back to one sample, sequenced in a study of T cell repertoires in cytomegalovirus infection. Via MiXCR, TCRdb re-called the reads, giving one row per CDR3 protein. The table shows approximately 500,000 distinct CDR3 sequences, with 16% occurring only once. The sequenced material came from CD8+ T cells from PBMCs. These receptors came from a human donor in good health (CMV status not recorded). Some clones in this sample may be carry-over from other donors' samples.

The chain couples TRBV19 to TRBJ2-1; either TRBD1 or TRBD2 may supply D (5 bases each). Trimming took off 2 bases at V and 9 bases at J, with 14 bases between the two ends. Germline-derived CDR1 and CDR2 are LNHDA and SQIVND (reference sequence). The CDR3 is 14 amino acids. The CDR3 nucleotides read TGTGCCAGTAGTATATGGGACCTGCCAGGTGAGCAGTTCTTC. This gives the protein CASSIWDLPGEQFF.

The chain recombines TRBV5-6 with TRBJ1-5, with 7 nucleotides matching TRBD1. Germline V lookup: CDR1 SGHDT, CDR2 YYEEEE. This CDR3 has 17 amino acids. Trimming at V came to 0 bases and at J to 1 base, leaving 7 bases not matched to a gene. The DNA for the CDR3 is TGTGCCAGCAGCTTGGAAAGGGGGCGCGGGAGCAATCAGCCCCAGCATTTT. Encoded protein: CASSLERGRGSNQPQHF.

The rearrangement links TRBV19 to TRBJ1-5; 9 bases align to TRBD1. Germline CDR1 LNHDA, CDR2 SQIVND (reference sequence). This CDR3 contains 16 residues. V lost 0 bases to trimming and J lost 6 bases; unmatched junction nucleotides: 6. The CDR3 coding sequence is TGTGCCAGTAGTATAGATGGGGGACAGGGAGGTCAGCCCCAGCATTTT. Amino acid sequence: CASSIDGGQGGQPQHF.

Only a few counts were recorded for this clonotype. V and J are TRBV4-1 and TRBJ1-2; D remains unclear. The CDR3 spans 14 residues. CDR1 and CDR2 (germline): MGHRA, YSYEKL. The germline V and J ends were trimmed by 0 bases and 4 bases, with 9 bases remaining between them. CDR3 sequence (DNA): TGCGCCAGCAGCCAAGAGGCCACGGCCTATGGCTACACCTTC. It codes for CASSQEATAYGYTF.

At least ten counts were recorded for this clonotype. The chain links TRBV29-1 to TRBJ2-1, with 14 bases fitting TRBD2. The CDR3 contains 14 residues. Per the germline V gene, CDR1 is SQVTM and CDR2 is ANQGSEA. V trimming: 8 bases; J trimming: 8 bases; junction bases outside the gene matches: 8. CDR3 bases: TGCAGCTCCTGGGGACTAGCGGGGGTAGATGAGCAGTTCTTC. This gives the protein CSSWGLAGVDEQFF.

This clonotype was found a few times. V usage is TRBV7-9 and J usage is TRBJ1-6; D possibly corresponds to TRBD1 (5 bases). The ends were cut back, 5 bases at V and 10 bases at J, with 18 bases in the middle. The CDR3 sequence is 15 residues long. Germline CDR1 and CDR2: SEHNR and FQNEAQ (reference sequence). The CDR3 DNA reads TGTGCCAGCAGCCTCGGGAACATGGGGGTGTCACCCCTCCACTTT. It yields the protein CASSLGNMGVSPLHF.

This clonotype appeared a few times. J is TRBJ2-3 and V is TRBV7-3; no reliable D call. The CDR3 sequence is 12 residues long. CDR1 and CDR2 (germline): SGHTA, FQGTGA. Trimming pared 6 bases from V and 4 bases from J, leaving 8 bases between. The CDR3: CASRMGSDTQYF. The CDR3 DNA reads TGTGCCAGCAGAATGGGCTCAGATACGCAGTATTTT.

This clonotype has a handful of counts. The rearrangement uses TRBV5-1 and TRBJ1-1, with D possibly being TRBD1 (5 bases). Germline V gives CDR1 SGHRS, CDR2 YFSETQ. Trimming left V 0 bases short and J 3 bases short, with 18 bases between. The CDR3 length is 17 residues. The CDR3 protein is CASSLGGATSSDTEAFF. The DNA for the CDR3 is TGCGCCAGCAGCTTGGGAGGGGCAACCAGCTCGGACACTGAAGCTTTCTTT.

The CDR3 sequence is CASSSWDRDTEAFF. The CDR3 DNA reads TGTGCCAGCAGTAGCTGGGACAGGGATACTGAAGCTTTCTTT. The chain recombines TRBV6-6 with TRBJ1-1; 9 positions agree with TRBD1. This CDR3 has 14 residues. V was clipped by 5 bases and J by 5 bases; unmatched bases: 6. Per the germline V gene, CDR1 is MNHNY and CDR2 is SVGAGI (reference sequence).

Of note for this clonotype: At one end, the junction sequence differs from germline, possibly due to a read error. The chain couples TRBV27 to TRBJ1-2; no clear D. The germline V gene has CDR1 MNHEY and CDR2 SMNVEV (reference sequence). The CDR3 runs to 12 residues. The CDR3 nucleotides are TGTGCCAGCAGTCCGCTATCGGGTTGGGCCTCCTTC. Translated: CASSPLSGWASF.

This clonotype was seen ten or more times. The chain uses TRBV2 and TRBJ1-2; the D is unclear. V lost 6 bases to trimming and J lost 1 base, with 15 bases between them. The CDR3 length is 15 residues. CDR1 is SNHLY and CDR2 is FYNNEI in the germline V gene. The CDR3 is CASSGPAKINYGYTF. CDR3 DNA: TGTGCCAGCAGCGGACCGGCAAAGATTAACTATGGCTACACCTTC.

CDR3 bases: TGTGCCAGCAGACGCGGGACCCCGCTCGATACGCAGTATTTT. Translated, it gives CASRRGTPLDTQYF. The chain is built from TRBV13 and TRBJ2-3; possibly TRBD2 for D (6 bases). V gave up 6 bases and J gave up 6 bases, with 16 bases separating them. The CDR3 is 14 amino acids. CDR1 and CDR2 (germline): PRHDT, FYEKMQ (reference sequence).

This clonotype was observed at least ten times. The chain couples TRBV5-4 to TRBJ1-2; tentative D call: TRBD1 (6 bases). With 9 bases removed from V and 0 bases from J, the gap between germline ends came to 18 bases. CDR3 length equals 15 residues. CDR1 is SGHNT and CDR2 is YYREEE in the germline V gene (reference sequence). Written as DNA, the CDR3 is TGTGCCACCCGGGCGGGGGCGATCGCTAACTATGGCTACACCTTC. Translating it yields CATRAGAIANYGYTF.

This clonotype was counted ten times or more. The chain combines TRBV11-3 with TRBJ2-2, with a weak D call TRBD1 (6 bases). The germline gives CDR1 SGHNT, CDR2 YENEEA. The ends were cut back, 3 bases at V and 1 base at J, with 12 bases in the middle. CDR3 length equals 16 residues. CDR3: CASSLGYRVNTGELFF. The CDR3 region has the DNA TGTGCCAGCAGCTTGGGGTACAGGGTGAACACCGGGGAGCTGTTTTTT.

The V call is TRBV11-2, the J call TRBJ2-1, with 10 bases that match TRBD2. Germline values: CDR1 SGHAT, CDR2 FQNNGV. V shed 2 bases, J shed 6 bases, and the junction held 10 bases outside the gene matches. This CDR3 region has 17 residues. DNA of the CDR3: TGTGCCAGCAGCTTACCCCCGAGCGGGGGGGCCACCAATGAGCAGTTCTTC. Its translation: CASSLPPSGGATNEQFF.

This clonotype appeared a single time. The chain couples TRBV20-1 to TRBJ2-7, with 7 bases lining up with TRBD2. Trimming took 6 bases from V and 3 from J; bases not matched to a gene: 11. The CDR3 is 14 amino acids. Germline CDR1 and CDR2: DFQATT and SNEGSKA (reference sequence). The CDR3 loop reads CSALPRELNYEQYF. CDR3 coding DNA: TGCAGTGCACTCCCGCGGGAGCTCAACTACGAGCAGTACTTC.

This clonotype was seen ten or more times. The V and J genes are TRBV7-9 and TRBJ1-1; D is unresolved. CDR1 is SEHNR and CDR2 is FQNEAQ in the germline V gene (reference sequence). V lost 5 bases and J lost 1, with 8 bases in between. The CDR3 extends over 13 amino acids. The CDR3 here is CASSSDPNTEAFF. CDR3 nucleotides: TGTGCCAGCAGCAGCGACCCGAACACTGAAGCTTTCTTT.

The table lists this clonotype with a few counts. V gene TRBV28 combines with J gene TRBJ1-1, with 10 bases matching TRBD1. The J segment lost 7 bases and the V segment lost 11 bases, leaving 7 bases of the junction unmatched. Germline assignment: CDR1 MDHEN and CDR2 SYDVKM. This CDR3 is 12 amino acids long. CDR3 in amino acids: CAGRDRGDEAFF. The DNA for the CDR3 is TGTGCCGGCCGGGACAGGGGCGATGAAGCTTTCTTT.

The table lists this clonotype with many counts. The CDR3: CASSLTKNIQYF. The CDR3 bases are TGTGCCAGCAGTTTAACTAAAAACATTCAGTACTTC. The chain has TRBV7-8 and TRBJ2-4; D ambiguous. Germline V gene data show CDR1 as SGHVS and CDR2 as FQNEAQ. This CDR3 is built from 12 residues. Between the trimmed V and J ends, which lost 6 bases and 4 bases, there was a span of 7 bases.

This rearrangement joins TRBV12-3 or TRBV12-4 to TRBJ2-1; TRBD2 matches at 15 bases. V lost 7 bases to trimming and J lost 10 bases; unmatched junction nucleotides: 11. The CDR3 loop spans 16 amino acids. CDR3 in amino acids: CASNLAKGLAGGEQFF. The CDR3 DNA sequence: TGTGCCAGCAATTTGGCTAAGGGACTAGCGGGGGGCGAGCAGTTCTTC.